The sequence of this T cell receptor (beta chain) was determined in a study of blood T cell repertoires in COVID-19. Study-level background: Donors in the United States, Italy and Spain gave samples during acute or convalescent COVID-19. From T cells, B-cell-depleted T cells, or PBMCs came the material, which was cDNA or gDNA.

Per the germline V gene, CDR1 is LNHDA and CDR2 is SQIVND (reference sequence). Trimming cost V 3 bases and J 8 bases, with 16 bases left between them. This CDR3 comprises 14 residues. Per the original methods: Estimation of nucleated cell counts relied on the amplification of reference gene primers. Measured with immunoSEQ multiplex PCR; TCRdb has only the in-frame clones, and not every one. Clonal size and the V and J genes are those of that table, whereas D and trimming came from the DNA. The table has more than 40,000 clones, about 81% seen once. This clone has a handful of counts. The sample was peripheral blood. V gene TRBV19 combines with J gene TRBJ1-2; no clear D. The TCR originated in a man aged 45-65 years with acute or convalescent COVID-19. The CDR3 nucleotides read TGTGCCAGTAGTATTACGATTCGGGTTCGCGGCTACACCTTC. Encoded protein: CASSITIRVRGYTF.